This TCR beta chain comes out of a study of shared clonotypes between healthy human individuals. Study-wide points: With several donors compared, 4.5% to 6.5% of naive CD4 clonotypes were shared. It was expected that sequencing depth would affect clonotype sharing among donors.

Germline V gene data show CDR1 as KGHSH and CDR2 as LQKENI. CDR3 length: 14 residues. V lost 3 bases to trimming and J lost 8 bases; unmatched junction nucleotides: 8. Only one count was recorded for this clone. Its antigen is unknown. Evenly divided among several immunoSEQ plates was the genomic DNA of each subset. Sequencing was performed with immunoSEQ multiplex PCR; in TCRdb, only in-frame clones are kept and a portion is missing. Of roughly 640,000 clones listed, about 96% are singletons. The V and J genes are TRBV18 and TRBJ1-2, with 8 bases that match TRBD1. The sequence came from a woman aged 25 to 39 in good health. The sample was naive CD4+ T cells sorted from blood. Stated subset: CD45RA+ positively selected. CDR3 in DNA: TGTGCCAGCTCACCCCAACCGGACAGGGAGGGCTACACCTTC. Its protein product is CASSPQPDREGYTF. Using reference TRBV18 and TRBJ1-2 for the parts outside the CDR3, the full variable domain is NAGVMQNPRHLVRRRGQEARLRCSPMKGHSHVYWYRQLPEEGLKFMVYLQKENIIDESGMPKERFSAEFPKEGPSILRIQQVVRGDSAAYFCASSPQPDREGYTFGSGTRLTVV.